Listed here are 4 T cell receptor beta chains from one sample, sequenced in a study of identical twins. Each CDR3 protein is one row after TCRdb ran MiXCR on the 5' RACE reads. Altogether over 250,000 distinct CDR3 sequences are present, 8% to 9.5% being singletons, with the ten largest covering about 7.1%. The sample also formed part of further work on yellow fever vaccine responses in identical twins.

Sequenced material: CD8+ T cells sorted from blood. These receptors all stem from a woman between 18 and 29 years old in good health.

This clonotype showed up many times. The rearrangement joins TRBV7-9 to TRBJ2-5; no firm D call. Per the germline V gene, CDR1 is SEHNR and CDR2 is FQNEAQ (reference sequence). V lost 5 bases and J 5 bases, leaving 18 bases between the germline ends. The length of the CDR3 is 15 residues. The CDR3 is CASSITLPVGETQYF. CDR3 nucleotides: TGTGCCAGCAGCATCACCCTTCCGGTTGGTGAGACCCAGTACTTC.

In this sample, this clonotype turned up many times. The chain combines TRBV19 with TRBJ2-1; no definite D call. There are 13 residues in the CDR3. Germline V CDR1 and CDR2: LNHDA, SQIVND (reference sequence). With 5 bases removed from V and 7 bases from J, the gap between germline ends came to 12 bases. CDR3 loop: CASSVDLSNEQFF. The CDR3 DNA is TGTGCCAGTAGTGTTGACCTGTCTAATGAGCAGTTCTTC.

This clonotype has more than one count but fewer than ten. The chain combines TRBV5-1 with TRBJ2-7; TRBD2 might be the D (6 bases). The germline V gene encodes CDR1 SGHRS and CDR2 YFSETQ. This CDR3 is built from 15 residues. Trimming removed 0 bases from V and 2 bases from J, with 12 bases in between. The CDR3 here is CASSLVPGAPYEQYF. CDR3 DNA sequence: TGCGCCAGCAGCTTGGTTCCGGGAGCCCCCTACGAGCAGTACTTC.

There are many counts of this clonotype. CDR3 nucleotide sequence: TGTGCCAGCAGCTTTAGGACAGGGGGCCTCACAGATACGCAGTATTTT. Protein sequence: CASSFRTGGLTDTQYF. The chain carries TRBV13 and TRBJ2-3, with TRBD1 matching over 11 bases. Germline V gene data show CDR1 as PRHDT and CDR2 as FYEKMQ (reference sequence). The CDR3 runs 16 residues. The V gene end was trimmed by 3 bases and the J gene end by 2 bases; junction bases not matched to a gene: 4.